Listed here are 3 T cell receptor beta chains from one sample, sequenced in a study of control samples from healthy donors and cancer patients. Assay: immunoSEQ multiplex PCR; the TCRdb copy retains only in-frame clones and omits some. The sample has more than 150,000 clones; 93% are singletons. The sequencing input was blood. The receptors originated from a man aged 50 to 59 in good health.

The chain uses TRBV24-1 and TRBJ2-1; TRBD2 agrees at 7 bases. Germline V gene sequence: CDR1 KGHDR, CDR2 SFDVKD. The length of the CDR3 is 15 residues. The V gene end was trimmed by 5 bases and the J gene end by 10 bases; junction bases not matched to a gene: 13. The CDR3 region has the DNA TGTGCCACCAGTGGAGCTAGCGGTAGGTTTAGGGAGCAGTTCTTC. Translated, it gives CATSGASGRFREQFF.

V gene TRBV29-1 combines with J gene TRBJ2-7; TRBD2 is a possible D gene (6 bases). The CDR3 contains 16 residues. CDR1 and CDR2 from the germline V gene are SQVTM and ANQGSEA. V dropped 1 base and J dropped 4 bases, with 20 bases sitting between them. DNA for the CDR3: TGCAGCGTTGAAGGTTTGGAGGGCGAGAAGGTTTACGAGCAGTACTTC. Its translation: CSVEGLEGEKVYEQYF.

The V gene is TRBV28, the J gene TRBJ2-2, with 11 bases aligning to TRBD2. V shed 7 bases and J 5 bases; nucleotides not matched to a gene: 6. Germline-derived CDR1 and CDR2 are MDHEN and SYDVKM. The CDR3 spans 15 residues. CDR3 nucleotide sequence: TGTGCCAGCACCATCGGGACTAGCGGTACCGGGGAGCTGTTTTTT. Its translation: CASTIGTSGTGELFF.